This TCR beta chain was retrieved from a study of sequential checkpoint blockade in melanoma. Looking at the study overall: First-line arms were nivolumab then ipilimumab, or the reverse, randomized 1:1. After both sequences, patients received maintenance nivolumab.

The data were produced by immunoSEQ multiplex PCR, yet TCRdb's version contains in-frame clones alone and is incomplete. The sample contains about 24,000 clones, roughly 86% of which appear only once. The treatment here: randomized to nivolumab then ipilimumab (arm A) or the reverse (arm B). DNA-damaging chemotherapy had not been given to any patient beforehand. The source of this sequence is a human donor with melanoma. Sample: CD8+ T cells sorted from blood (inferred from file names), taken from a patient given nivolumab and ipilimumab in sequence.

The CDR3 nucleotides read TGTGCCAGCTCGAAACCGGGGGTTCCAGATACGCAGTATTTT. Amino acids: CASSKPGVPDTQYF. The chain links TRBV18 to TRBJ2-3; a possible D gene is TRBD2 (6 bases). V lost 6 bases to trimming and J lost 4 bases, with 14 bases between them. The CDR3 covers 14 residues. The germline gives CDR1 KGHSH, CDR2 LQKENI.